The source of this T cell receptor (beta chain) is a study of identical twins (dated by TCRdb to between 2015 and 2016). For the study in its entirety: The study deep-sequenced TCR alpha and beta repertoires from monozygotic twins, unrelated adults of various ages and cord blood to test whether fetal clonotypes persist. To rule out contamination, replicate twin experiments were performed at different times with different library preparation protocols. Broader findings and caveats from the paper: Because the same donors could not be followed over many years, conclusions were based on cross-sectional statistical analysis. A weaker excess of twin sharing was found in beta out-of-frame sequences because the signal-to-noise ratio was lowered by fewer shared sequences. Compared with coincidental sharing between unrelated individuals, out-of-frame TCR alpha sequences shared between twins had an excess of sequences with low generation probability. Abundant cord blood beta clonotypes carried fewer insertions; young adult naive repertoires showed a weaker similar trend, while memory repertoires showed none. Zero-insertion analyses could be partly confounded by invariant T cells such as MAIT and iNKT, although diverse VJ usage argued against such confounding for most clonotypes. In monozygotic twins, recombination models systematically underestimated out-of-frame TCR alpha sharing, but the models matched the sharing seen between unrelated individuals.

All donors were healthy Caucasians. The twin cohort comprised three pairs of female monozygotic twins, all aged roughly 18 to 30 years. Peripheral blood mononuclear cells were used as the source from which RNA for TCR libraries was isolated. The library was made by 5' RACE. Sequencer: Illumina HiSeq 2000. Template switching added a universal primer binding site, and the final cDNA carried a unique molecular identifier that allowed TCR cDNA molecules to be counted accurately. Specific primers in the conserved constant-segment region were used to synthesize first-strand cDNA for TCR alpha and beta chains. To control for contamination, every cDNA library carried two barcodes: a SMART-Mk sample barcode plus Illumina barcodes. TruSeq adapter sequences along with Illumina sample barcodes were introduced in two successive PCR steps. The TCR alpha and beta cDNA libraries were sequenced on the Illumina HiSeq platform using custom primers. On the authors' methods: Raw reads were processed with MiGEC to extract unique molecular identifiers, and MiXCR was used to determine CDR3 positions. Recombination models were inferred per individual with the repgenHMM and IGoR tools using an EM algorithm. Shared clonotype analysis was performed with the tcR package in R, normalizing sharing by the product of cloneset sizes. To study raw recombination without the effects of thymic and clonal selection, out-of-frame nonproductive sequences were analyzed. TCRdb handled the public reads itself, with Q25 trimming in fastp and clone calling in MiXCR, and kept productive beta chains. Rows matching on CDR3 protein sequence are summarized as one entry with the most common DNA and genes. What appears here as the V and J calls and clone size reflects TCRdb's work, not the paper's. The sample table contains around 960,000 distinct CDR3 sequences; only one count was recorded for over 9% of them. The ten largest clones capture 1.5% to 2% of the sample.

This clonotype has more than one count but fewer than ten. This receptor's antigen is unknown. Base qualities are missing; no much larger clone stands one base away. In addition, the sample was reused for a study of yellow fever vaccine responses in identical twins. In that second paper, the authors write: The T cell response to vaccination in identical twins was reported by the authors to appear partly convergent and partly personalized. The study precisely tracked vaccine-responding T cell clones in identical twins.

The material sequenced was PBMCs. This clonotype was sampled from a woman between 18 and 29 years old in good health.

The nucleotide sequence reads TGCAGTGCTAGCGTCGGAGCCTTAGGGAAAACCGGGGAGCTGTTTTTT. Translated, it reads CSASVGALGKTGELFF. Recombination joined TRBV20-1 with TRBJ2-2; the D gene cannot be resolved reliably. Taken from the germline V gene (reference sequence), the CDR1 and CDR2 loops are DFQATT and SNEGSKA. V is pared back by 3 bases and J by 5 bases, with 19 bases lying between the germline termini. Including cysteine and phenylalanine, the CDR3 has 16 amino acids. The only DNA kept is the CDR3, 48 bases in frame from the first base.